This T cell receptor beta chain stems from a study of blood T cell repertoires in COVID-19. The CDR3 is 15 residues long. J gave up 6 bases and V 3 bases, and 6 bases lay outside the gene matches. Germline CDR1 is SGHRS and CDR2 is YFSETQ. Assay: immunoSEQ multiplex PCR; the TCRdb copy retains only in-frame clones and omits some. The sample holds roughly 330,000 clones, more than 70% seen once. Recovery meant two consecutive negative NP/OP PCR tests, professional clearance, or resolved symptoms. The TCR was taken from a woman aged 25 to 39 who had recovered from COVID-19. Sequencing was done on a sample of PBMCs or T cells enriched from blood (not recorded which). The gene calls are TRBV5-1 and TRBJ2-1; 10 bases fit TRBD1. The CDR3 region is CASSWGTGAPNEQFF. The CDR3 DNA follows: TGCGCCAGCAGCTGGGGGACAGGGGCCCCCAATGAGCAGTTCTTC.